This paragraph covers one TCR beta chain sequence. TCRdb's copy holds only in-frame clones and misses some; the assay was immunoSEQ multiplex PCR. This table holds around 55,000 clones, roughly 93% found once. These data belong to a study of T cell changes during pregnancy in multiple sclerosis. Germline-derived CDR1 and CDR2 are SGHVS and FQNEAQ. This CDR3 comprises 17 residues. Trimming took off 4 bases at V and 6 bases at J, with 24 bases between the two ends. The source material was CD8+ T cells from peripheral blood mononuclear cells, sampled in the second trimester of pregnancy. The TCR was taken from a female donor with multiple sclerosis, enrolled in a pregnancy study. This chain links TRBV7-8 with TRBJ1-1, with D tentatively TRBD1 (5 bases). Here the CDR3 reads CASSSQPLQGANAEAFF. Written as DNA, the CDR3 is TGTGCCAGCAGCTCGCAGCCGCTGCAAGGGGCTAATGCTGAAGCTTTCTTT.